This is a list of T cell receptor beta chains from one sample in a study of T cell changes during pregnancy in multiple sclerosis. The table came from immunoSEQ multiplex PCR; TCRdb's copy has only in-frame clones and leaves some out. This table holds 75,000 to 90,000 clones, roughly nine tenths found once. The material was CD4+ T cells from peripheral blood mononuclear cells, obtained before pregnancy. The receptors derive from a female donor with multiple sclerosis, enrolled in a pregnancy study. Each CDR3 is given with its conserved first and last residue. The order of the fields is D gene, V gene, clone size, J gene, CDR3 protein, CDR3 DNA. The D gene is left open where the match is weak. Size is omitted from some rows. Given values are once, few, many or a class for expanded clones.

.,TRBV6-1,.,TRBJ2-7,CASSERKGREQYF,TGTGCCAGCAGTGAAAGGAAGGGGAGGGAGCAGTACTTC
TRBD2,TRBV2,.,TRBJ2-5,CASSEGLVVETQYF,TGTGCCAGCAGTGAGGGACTAGTGGTGGAGACCCAGTACTTC
TRBD2,TRBV7-9,.,TRBJ2-7,CASSLGGSLGEQYF,TGTGCCAGCAGCTTAGGCGGGAGCTTGGGCGAGCAGTACTTC
.,TRBV9,.,TRBJ2-3,CASSAQGLSTDTQYF,TGTGCCAGCAGCGCCCAGGGACTTAGCACAGATACGCAGTATTTT
.,TRBV6-5,.,TRBJ2-3,CASTDRTLGDTQYF,TGTGCCAGCACTGACAGGACCCTCGGGGATACGCAGTATTTT
TRBD1,TRBV7-3,.,TRBJ1-2,CASSYQQGYGYTF,TGTGCCAGCAGCTACCAACAGGGGTATGGCTACACCTTC
.,TRBV6-5,.,TRBJ1-2,CASSRQTNYGYTF,TGTGCCAGCAGTAGACAGACTAACTATGGCTACACCTTC
.,TRBV19,.,TRBJ2-5,CASTGGNDGETQYF,TGTGCCAGTACCGGAGGGAACGATGGAGAGACCCAGTACTTC
.,TRBV5-6,.,TRBJ1-5,CASSLNSGIGNQPQHF,TGTGCCAGCAGCTTGAATTCAGGGATCGGCAATCAGCCCCAGCATTTT
.,TRBV4-2,.,TRBJ2-2,CASSQEVSVGELFF,TGTGCCAGCAGCCAAGAGGTGAGCGTCGGGGAGCTGTTTTTT
TRBD1,TRBV5-4,.,TRBJ2-7,CASSVRDRGYEQYF,TGTGCCAGCAGCGTCAGGGACAGGGGCTACGAGCAGTACTTC
TRBD2,TRBV5-4,.,TRBJ2-3,CASSLRRGADTQYF,TGTGCCAGCAGCTTGCGCCGGGGGGCAGATACGCAGTATTTT
.,TRBV27,once,TRBJ2-2,CASSLITTGTGELFF,TGTGCCAGCAGCCTCATTACCACGGGGACCGGGGAGCTGTTTTTT
.,TRBV18,.,TRBJ1-3,CASAGQGNTIYF,TGTGCCAGCGCCGGACAGGGAAACACCATATATTTT
.,TRBV28,.,TRBJ2-2,CASRTGYTGELFF,TGTGCCAGCAGGACTGGCTACACCGGGGAGCTGTTTTTT
.,TRBV28,.,TRBJ1-1,CASRAWTNRVNTEAFF,TGTGCCAGCAGGGCTTGGACCAACAGGGTGAACACTGAAGCTTTCTTT
TRBD2,TRBV27,.,TRBJ2-1,CASSLYSGRAIEQFF,TGTGCCAGCAGTTTATACAGCGGGAGGGCAATTGAGCAGTTCTTC
.,TRBV27,.,TRBJ2-1,CASSPLGPRGNEQFF,TGTGCCAGCAGTCCCCTAGGCCCTAGGGGGAATGAGCAGTTCTTC
TRBD1,TRBV2,.,TRBJ1-1,CASRTGALNTEAFF,TGTGCCAGCAGGACAGGGGCCTTGAACACTGAAGCTTTCTTT
.,TRBV5-4,.,TRBJ1-6,CASSLQGWNSPLHF,TGTGCCAGCAGCTTGCAGGGGTGGAATTCACCCCTCCACTTT
.,TRBV6-6,few,TRBJ1-2,CASSPAGDYYGYTF,TGTGCCAGCAGCCCTGCGGGGGACTACTATGGCTACACCTTC
.,TRBV5-8,.,TRBJ2-5,CASSLVLGETQYF,TGTGCCAGCAGCTTGGTACTAGGAGAGACCCAGTACTTC
TRBD1,TRBV27,.,TRBJ1-2,CASSLRQGFGYTF,TGTGCCAGCAGTTTAAGACAGGGTTTTGGCTACACCTTC
TRBD2,TRBV5-6,once,TRBJ2-7,CASSFTSGRALWTYEQYF,TGTGCCAGCAGCTTTACTAGCGGGAGGGCCCTCTGGACCTACGAGCAGTACTTC
.,TRBV30,.,TRBJ2-1,CARRGPGYNEQFF,TGTGCCCGGCGGGGGCCGGGGTACAATGAGCAGTTCTTC
.,TRBV19,.,TRBJ2-7,CASSIGGGEQYF,TGTGCCAGTAGTATAGGAGGAGGCGAGCAGTACTTC
.,TRBV9,.,TRBJ1-2,CASSASAGTAYGYTF,TGTGCCAGCAGCGCATCCGCCGGGACTGCCTATGGCTACACCTTC
TRBD1,TRBV5-4,.,TRBJ2-7,CASSWGQDTYEQYF,TGTGCCAGCAGCTGGGGACAGGATACCTACGAGCAGTACTTC
.,TRBV4-2,.,TRBJ2-1,CASSHSRGINNEQFF,TGTGCCAGCAGCCATTCAAGGGGAATAAACAATGAGCAGTTCTTC
.,TRBV11-1,.,TRBJ2-3,CASSVDGGTDTQYF,TGTGCCAGCAGCGTAGATGGCGGAACAGATACGCAGTATTTT
.,TRBV11-2,.,TRBJ1-3,CASSSQGWGNTIYF,TGTGCCAGCAGCTCTCAGGGTTGGGGAAACACCATATATTTT
TRBD1,TRBV30,.,TRBJ2-3,CAWNLGTGGGNTQYF,TGTGCCTGGAACCTAGGGACAGGGGGAGGAAATACGCAGTATTTT
.,TRBV7-3,.,TRBJ2-7,CASSLIGGGSYEQYF,TGTGCCAGCAGCTTAATAGGCGGCGGATCCTACGAGCAGTACTTC
TRBD1,TRBV10-3,.,TRBJ2-1,CAISDFGTGAADEQFF,TGTGCCATCAGTGATTTCGGGACAGGGGCGGCGGATGAGCAGTTCTTC
TRBD1,TRBV30,.,TRBJ2-5,CAWSHRGEETQYF,TGTGCCTGGAGTCACAGGGGCGAAGAGACCCAGTACTTC
TRBD1,TRBV5-1,.,TRBJ1-3,CASSPGGQGLNTIYF,TGCGCCAGCAGCCCGGGGGGACAGGGATTAAACACCATATATTTT
TRBD1,TRBV5-4,.,TRBJ1-6,CASSLPGQLSPLHF,TGTGCCAGCAGCCTTCCGGGACAGCTCTCACCCCTCCACTTT
.,TRBV9,.,TRBJ1-4,CASSVVGDQEKLFF,TGTGCCAGCAGCGTTGTAGGGGATCAGGAAAAACTGTTTTTT
TRBD2,TRBV5-1,.,TRBJ2-2,CASSLLAGNTGELFF,TGCGCCAGCAGCTTGCTAGCGGGCAACACCGGGGAGCTGTTTTTT
TRBD1,TRBV11-2,.,TRBJ1-1,CASSLQGQGGNTEAFF,TGTGCCAGCAGCCTACAGGGACAGGGGGGCAACACTGAAGCTTTCTTT
.,TRBV30,.,TRBJ1-2,CAWSVLPTGYGYTF,TGTGCCTGGAGTGTCCTTCCAACGGGGTATGGCTACACCTTC
TRBD2,TRBV5-1,.,TRBJ2-1,CASRLAGANEQFF,TGCGCCAGCAGACTAGCGGGAGCTAATGAGCAGTTCTTC
TRBD2,TRBV5-1,.,TRBJ2-2,CASSLGLAGGTGELFF,TGCGCCAGCAGCTTAGGACTAGCGGGAGGTACCGGGGAGCTGTTTTTT
.,TRBV7-6,once,TRBJ1-4,CASSLSRGEKLFF,TGTGCCAGCAGCTTAAGTAGGGGCGAAAAACTGTTTTTT
TRBD1,TRBV29-1,.,TRBJ1-1,CSGGTGGNTEAFF,TGCAGCGGGGGGACAGGGGGGAACACTGAAGCTTTCTTT